The next 32 T cell receptor beta chains were all read from a single sample in a study of T cells in localized non-small cell lung cancer. Sequenced by immunoSEQ multiplex PCR; TCRdb stores in-frame clones only, minus some. The sample holds a few thousand clones, about 25% seen once. The sequences come from lung tumor tissue, collected before any cancer treatment. The receptors here all came from a male donor older than 55 with stage I lung adenocarcinoma.

This clone was picked up a small number of times. This sequence joins TRBV19 and TRBJ2-2; D is undetermined. The V and J ends lost 4 bases and 1 base respectively, with 13 bases between them. The CDR3 contains 16 residues. CDR1 LNHDA and CDR2 SQIVND come from the germline V gene (reference sequence). CDR3 sequence (DNA): TGTGCCAGTAGTAGATCCTCCGGGCTGAACACCGGGGAGCTGTTTTTT. Translation gives CASSRSSGLNTGELFF.

The rearrangement joins TRBV11-3 to TRBJ1-1, with a weak D call TRBD1 (5 bases). Germline loops: CDR1 SGHNT, CDR2 YENEEA. This CDR3 has 14 residues. Trimming pared 8 bases from V and 4 bases from J, leaving 17 bases between. DNA for the CDR3: TGTGCCAGCTTTGGGTCTGGGAGGGGCACTGAAGCTTTCTTT. Protein product: CASFGSGRGTEAFF.

This clone occurred a few times. This chain uses TRBV2 with TRBJ2-5; TRBD1 agrees at 8 bases. This CDR3 is 15 amino acids long. V shed 6 bases, J shed 2 bases, and the junction held 8 bases outside the gene matches. Germline V gene lookup returns CDR1 SNHLY and CDR2 FYNNEI. The CDR3 bases are TGTGCCAGCAGGGCCGGAACAGGGGGTCAAGAGACCCAGTACTTC. It encodes CASRAGTGGQETQYF.

This sequence joins TRBV29-1 and TRBJ1-6, with TRBD1 identical over 9 bases. The ends lost 6 bases at V and 5 bases at J; junction bases unmatched: 2. Germline V CDR1 and CDR2: SQVTM, ANQGSEA. The CDR3 extends over 13 amino acids. For the CDR3, the DNA is TGCAGCGTAAGACAGGGGGATAATTCACCCCTCCACTTT. Amino acid sequence: CSVRQGDNSPLHF.

This clone is termed medium-sized (0.01 to 0.1%). The gene calls are TRBV9 and TRBJ1-4; the match to TRBD1 covers 9 bases. Germline CDR1 reads SGDLS; CDR2 reads YYNGEE. The CDR3 contains 16 residues. V was pared by 0 bases and J by 10 bases, with 10 bases of the junction left unmatched. Written as DNA, the CDR3 is TGTGCCAGCAGCGTAGCGATGGACAGGGGAGTGGGAAAACTGTTTTTT. Protein sequence: CASSVAMDRGVGKLFF.

This chain uses TRBV28 with TRBJ1-3; D gene uncertain. The CDR3 totals 13 residues. Germline CDR1 MDHEN, CDR2 SYDVKM. The V end lost 2 bases, the J end lost 8 bases, and 10 bases lay between the germline ends. CDR3 DNA sequence: TGTGCCAGCAGTTTAGCAGCAGTGGACACCATATATTTT. This sequence encodes CASSLAAVDTIYF.

A single count supports this clone. V usage is TRBV16 and J usage is TRBJ1-4; 7 bases align to TRBD1. CDR1 and CDR2 (germline): KGHSY, FQNENV. The CDR3 spans 19 residues. The ends lost 0 bases at V and 7 bases at J; junction bases unmatched: 17. As DNA, the CDR3 is TGTGCCAGCAGCCAATCAGATGAGGGGGCCGTTGTAGCGGGTGAAAAACTGTTTTTT. This gives the protein CASSQSDEGAVVAGEKLFF.

This clone was detected a few times. V is TRBV28 and J is TRBJ1-5; possible D gene TRBD1, 5 bases. Germline V gene sequence: CDR1 MDHEN, CDR2 SYDVKM. Trimming took off 5 bases at V and 2 bases at J, with 19 bases between the two ends. The CDR3 runs to 17 residues. The CDR3 nucleotides are TGTGCCAGCAGTCGGCTGGGACTACTAAGTGGCAATCAGCCCCAGCATTTT. Translated, it gives CASSRLGLLSGNQPQHF.

The chain has TRBV11-3 and TRBJ1-1, with a tentative D call TRBD1 (5 bases). Trimming took 5 bases from V and 5 from J, leaving 18 bases between them. Per germline, CDR1 SGHNT and CDR2 YENEEA. The CDR3 runs 15 residues. CDR3 loop: CASSGLGAGGTEAFF. The CDR3 coding sequence is TGTGCCAGCAGCGGCCTGGGCGCCGGGGGGACTGAAGCTTTCTTT.

The chain uses TRBV28 and TRBJ1-6; no definite D call. Trimming left V 4 bases short and J 12 bases short, with 13 bases between. This CDR3 has 13 amino acids. CDR1 is MDHEN, CDR2 SYDVKM, per germline. CDR3 coding DNA: TGTGCCAGCAGTTACCCGGCCCGAGAACCCCTCCACTTT. It codes for CASSYPAREPLHF.

The chain is built from TRBV11-3 and TRBJ2-1, with TRBD2 matching over 9 bases. The CDR3 extends over 15 amino acids. V was pared by 1 base and J by 4 bases, with 2 bases of the junction left unmatched. From germline, CDR1 is SGHNT and CDR2 YENEEA. For the CDR3, the DNA is TGTGCCAGCAGCTTAGTAGCGGGGGCTTACAATGAGCAGTTCTTC. It specifies CASSLVAGAYNEQFF.

The chain's CDR3 is CAWSVTGDYGYTF. The CDR3 nucleotides are TGTGCCTGGAGTGTTACAGGGGACTATGGCTACACCTTC. V usage is TRBV30 and J usage is TRBJ1-2; TRBD1 agrees at 7 bases. Germline values: CDR1 GTSNPN, CDR2 SVGIG (reference sequence). This CDR3 contains 13 residues. J gave up 3 bases and V 0 bases, and 1 base lay outside the gene matches.

The chain links TRBV6-8 to TRBJ1-5; D unresolved. The CDR3 consists of 13 residues. Germline-derived CDR1 and CDR2 are MNHGY and SAAAGT. The V gene lost 8 bases and the J gene lost 5 bases, with 13 bases spanning the gap. CDR3 sequence (DNA): TGTGCCAGCGGACCTAAACGGGATCAGCCCCAGCATTTT. This translates into CASGPKRDQPQHF.

In DNA form, the CDR3 reads TGTGCCAGCAGCGAAGGGCGGATGGGACCCTATGGCTACACCTTC. It is translated as CASSEGRMGPYGYTF. This rearrangement joins TRBV11-3 to TRBJ1-2; tentative D call: TRBD1 (5 bases). This CDR3 contains 15 residues. Germline lookup yields CDR1 SGHNT and CDR2 YENEEA. The V end was cut by 5 bases, the J end by 4 bases, with 17 bases between.

By frequency in the sample, this clone is medium-sized. This chain links TRBV23-1 with TRBJ2-7; a weak D match, TRBD2 (5 bases). TRBV23-1 qualifies as an ORF whose function is uncertain. The V and J ends lost 6 bases and 2 bases respectively, with 11 bases between them. This CDR3 has 13 residues. CDR3 nucleotides: TGCGCCAGCAGCCCCCCGGGGACCTACGAGCAGTACTTC. This gives the protein CASSPPGTYEQYF.

The table lists this clone with a few counts. This chain uses TRBV18 with TRBJ1-1, with D uncertain. Trimming cost V 0 bases and J 8 bases, with 10 bases left between them. The CDR3 runs to 13 residues. Germline V gene lookup returns CDR1 KGHSH and CDR2 LQKENI. CDR3 bases: TGTGCCAGCTCACCACCTATGCGAAGAGAAGCTTTCTTT. This translates into CASSPPMRREAFF.

This clone was observed a single time. The J gene is TRBJ1-2, the V gene TRBV19, with 7 bases identical to TRBD1. V dropped 7 bases and J dropped 3; count of bases not matched to a gene: 11. The germline gives CDR1 LNHDA, CDR2 SQIVND (reference sequence). The CDR3 runs 15 residues. The CDR3 reads CASIYTGAGDYGYTF. Here the CDR3 DNA reads TGTGCCAGTATTTACACAGGGGCCGGGGACTATGGCTACACCTTC.

The chain employs TRBV15 and TRBJ2-1, with D possibly being TRBD1 (6 bases). V dropped 4 bases and J dropped 3 bases, with 16 bases sitting between them. This CDR3 is 16 amino acids long. Germline loops: CDR1 LNHNV, CDR2 YYDKDF (reference sequence). CDR3 sequence: CATSNLGAGVYNEQFF. The CDR3 coding sequence is TGTGCCACCAGCAACTTGGGGGCAGGAGTCTACAATGAGCAGTTCTTC.

The chain joins TRBV11-3 to TRBJ1-1; unclear D gene. This CDR3 region has 14 residues. The V gene lost 8 bases and the J gene lost 3 bases, with 16 bases spanning the gap. Looked up from germline, CDR1 is SGHNT and CDR2 is YENEEA. The CDR3, as DNA: TGTGCCAGCGGCCGGGGTCAGATGGACACTGAAGCTTTCTTT. Protein: CASGRGQMDTEAFF.

This chain links TRBV11-3 with TRBJ1-1, with 7 bases aligning to TRBD1. V shed 5 bases, J shed 6 bases, and the junction held 9 bases outside the gene matches. The CDR3 is 14 residues long. Looked up from germline, CDR1 is SGHNT and CDR2 is YENEEA. DNA for the CDR3: TGTGCCAGCAGCCATGACAGGGCACCGGCTGAAGCTTTCTTT. Protein: CASSHDRAPAEAFF.

The table lists this clone with a few counts. This chain joins TRBV6-8 and TRBJ1-6; D unclear. Germline lookup yields CDR1 MNHGY and CDR2 SAAAGT. The CDR3 spans 15 residues. The V and J ends lost 2 bases and 7 bases respectively, with 12 bases between them. CDR3 protein: CASSYGQLRNSPLHF. The CDR3 bases are TGTGCCAGCAGTTACGGCCAGCTGAGGAATTCACCCCTCCACTTT.

This clone has just one count. This rearrangement joins TRBV19 to TRBJ2-5; 8 bases map to TRBD2. J lost 0 bases, V lost 9 bases, and 3 bases had no gene match. Germline V gene data show CDR1 as LNHDA and CDR2 as SQIVND (reference sequence). This CDR3 has 13 residues. The CDR3 bases are TGTGCCAGCCGGGGGGGAAACCAAGAGACCCAGTACTTC. Translated, it gives CASRGGNQETQYF.

The rearrangement joins TRBV19 to TRBJ2-1, with unresolved D. This CDR3 has 13 amino acids. Germline CDR1 is LNHDA and CDR2 is SQIVND (reference sequence). Trimming removed 7 bases at V and 8 bases at J, with 15 bases between. The CDR3 is CASNRALIDEQFF. CDR3 DNA sequence: TGTGCCAGTAACCGGGCCCTGATCGATGAGCAGTTCTTC.

This clone rates as large. The chain is built from TRBV14 and TRBJ1-2, with D perhaps matching TRBD1 (5 bases). Germline lookup yields CDR1 SGHDN and CDR2 FVKESK. V gave up 0 bases and J gave up 7 bases, with 24 bases separating them. The CDR3 is 18 residues long. The CDR3 sequence: CASSQESNAGGGPGGYTF. The CDR3 coding sequence is TGTGCCAGCAGCCAAGAGTCCAACGCCGGCGGGGGTCCGGGTGGCTACACCTTC.

Here the CDR3 reads CASLGESDTQYF. The CDR3 DNA follows: TGTGCCAGCCTCGGAGAATCAGATACGCAGTATTTT. The chain links TRBV18 to TRBJ2-3; D not resolved. V lost 8 bases and J lost 4, with 10 bases in between. Germline CDR1 reads KGHSH; CDR2 reads LQKENI. The length of the CDR3 is 12 residues.

The chain combines TRBV6-8 with TRBJ2-5; 7 nucleotides line up with TRBD2. Germline assignment: CDR1 MNHGY and CDR2 SAAAGT. CDR3 length equals 17 residues. The V segment lost 6 bases and the J segment 2 bases; nucleotides outside the gene matches: 15. The CDR3 loop reads CASSRVSGAFSQETQYF. CDR3 nucleotides: TGTGCCAGCAGCCGAGTGAGCGGGGCGTTCTCTCAAGAGACCCAGTACTTC.

The genes are TRBV12-5 and TRBJ1-3; D perhaps matches TRBD1 (5 bases). Germline CDR1 LGHNT, CDR2 FRNRAP. The CDR3 has 13 residues. The DNA for the CDR3 is TGTGCCAGCGCCCAGGGTGATGGAAACACCATATATTTT. Its translation: CASAQGDGNTIYF.

The chain recombines TRBV30 with TRBJ2-7, with D maybe TRBD2 (6 bases). Germline V gene data show CDR1 as GTSNPN and CDR2 as SVGIG (reference sequence). V was trimmed by 8 bases and J by 2 bases, leaving 13 bases between them. CDR3 length equals 12 residues. CDR3 sequence (DNA): TGTGCCGGACGGGACTCAGCCTACGAGCAGTACTTC. Its translation is CAGRDSAYEQYF.

V gene TRBV5-1 combines with J gene TRBJ1-2; 8 bases match TRBD1. Germline V gene sequence: CDR1 SGHRS, CDR2 YFSETQ. After removal of 0 bases from V and 8 bases from J, the junction contained 9 bases not matched to a gene. The CDR3 contains 15 residues. The DNA for the CDR3 is TGCGCCAGCAGCTTGGAAGCAGGGGGCGAAGAAGGCTACACCTTC. It specifies CASSLEAGGEEGYTF.

For the CDR3, the DNA is TGTGCCAGTAGTATAAATATTTTCCGAGGCAATGAGCAGTTCTTC. This codes for CASSINIFRGNEQFF. This rearrangement joins TRBV19 to TRBJ2-1; no clear D gene. V was clipped by 2 bases and J by 6 bases, with 14 bases between them. Per germline, CDR1 LNHDA and CDR2 SQIVND (reference sequence). The CDR3 covers 15 residues.

This chain connects TRBV6-8 to TRBJ2-2; TRBD2 matches at 7 bases. The V and J ends lost 5 bases and 6 bases, in that order; junction bases with no gene match: 9. The CDR3 runs to 15 residues. In germline, CDR1 is MNHGY, CDR2 SAAAGT. In DNA form, the CDR3 reads TGTGCCAGCAGTATCGGGGGGACGGTTGCCGGGGAGCTGTTTTTT. This sequence encodes CASSIGGTVAGELFF.

This clone showed up just once. CDR3 region: CSVARGTSNTEAFF. The CDR3 DNA reads as TGCAGCGTGGCCCGGGGGACTTCGAACACTGAAGCTTTCTTT. The genes are TRBV29-1 and TRBJ1-1, with TRBD1 as a possible D gene (5 bases). Germline CDR1 reads SQVTM; CDR2 reads ANQGSEA. Trimming took off 6 bases at V and 1 base at J, with 15 bases between the two ends. The CDR3 spans 14 residues.